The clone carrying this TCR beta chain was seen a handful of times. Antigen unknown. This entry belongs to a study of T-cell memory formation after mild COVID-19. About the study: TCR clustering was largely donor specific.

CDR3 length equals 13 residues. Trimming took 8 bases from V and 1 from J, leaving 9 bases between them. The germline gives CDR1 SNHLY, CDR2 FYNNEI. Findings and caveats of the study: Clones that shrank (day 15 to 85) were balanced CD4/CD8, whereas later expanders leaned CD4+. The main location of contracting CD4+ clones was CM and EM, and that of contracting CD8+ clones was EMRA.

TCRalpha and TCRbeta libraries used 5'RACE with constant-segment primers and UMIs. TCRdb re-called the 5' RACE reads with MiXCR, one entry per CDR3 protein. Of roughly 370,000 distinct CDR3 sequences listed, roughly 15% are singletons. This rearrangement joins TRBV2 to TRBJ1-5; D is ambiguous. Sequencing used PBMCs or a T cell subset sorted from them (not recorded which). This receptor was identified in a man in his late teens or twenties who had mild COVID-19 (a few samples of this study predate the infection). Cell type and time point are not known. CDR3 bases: TGTGCCAGCCTACTTCAGAGCAATCAGCCCCAGCATTTT. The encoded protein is CASLLQSNQPQHF.